The next 16 T cell receptor beta chains were all read from a single sample in a study of radiotherapy plus CTLA-4 blockade in lung cancer. Sequenced by immunoSEQ multiplex PCR; TCRdb stores in-frame clones only, minus some. The profile covers 65,000 to 70,000 clones, with roughly 78% appearing a single time and 10% taken by the ten largest. The material was peripheral blood, obtained from a patient treated with radiotherapy plus ipilimumab. The origin of the receptors is a human donor with non-small cell lung cancer who had a complete response to radiotherapy plus ipilimumab.

About this clone: No conserved phenylalanine or tryptophan ends this CDR3, so it is likely a read error. The V and J genes are TRBV2 and TRBJ1-1, with a tentative D call TRBD1 (5 bases). The V end was cut by 9 bases, the J end by 4 bases, with 18 bases between. Germline V gene sequence: CDR1 SNHLY, CDR2 FYNNEI. The CDR3 is made up of 14 amino acids. The CDR3 DNA is TGTGCCAGATTAATTGTCAGGGATCTCACTGAAGCTTTCATT. Protein sequence: CARLIVRDLTEAFI.

The V gene is TRBV6-5, the J gene TRBJ1-2; 8 bases are a match to TRBD1. The CDR3 has 12 amino acids. Germline V CDR1 and CDR2: MNHEY, SVGAGI. Losses at the gene ends were 10 bases for V and 5 bases for J; bases not matched to a gene: 6. The CDR3 nucleotides read TGTGCCACCTCGGACAGGGAATATGGCTACACCTTC. Protein product: CATSDREYGYTF.

This rearrangement joins TRBV5-4 to TRBJ1-1; no clear D. Germline CDR1 is SGHNT and CDR2 is YYREEE (reference sequence). The CDR3 extends over 15 amino acids. V lost 0 bases, J lost 5 bases, and 14 bases lay in between. CDR3 in amino acids: CASSLEGSLGTEAFF. The CDR3 nucleotides are TGTGCCAGCAGCTTGGAGGGCAGCTTGGGGACTGAAGCTTTCTTT.

V and J are TRBV7-9 and TRBJ2-2; D gene ambiguous. Germline V lookup: CDR1 SEHNR, CDR2 FQNEAQ (reference sequence). The V end was cut by 4 bases, the J end by 6 bases, with 15 bases between. The CDR3 extends over 15 amino acids. CDR3 sequence reads: CASSSRYSPPGELFF. CDR3 in DNA: TGTGCCAGCAGCTCTCGTTACTCCCCCCCCGGGGAGCTGTTTTTT.

The chain links TRBV6-1 to TRBJ1-3; D might be TRBD1 (5 bases). The germline V gene encodes CDR1 MNHNS and CDR2 SASEGT. The CDR3 length is 15 residues. V was pared by 5 bases and J by 5 bases, with 16 bases between. The CDR3 protein is CASSSTFGGRNTIYF. The DNA of the CDR3 is TGTGCCAGCAGTTCCACCTTCGGGGGAAGAAACACCATATATTTT.

V usage is TRBV7-2 and J usage is TRBJ2-7, with 7 bases fitting TRBD1. Looked up from germline, CDR1 is SGHTA and CDR2 is FQGNSA. This CDR3 contains 12 residues. J lost 7 bases, V lost 6 bases, and 6 bases had no gene match. The CDR3 loop reads CASRAPRGEQYF. The CDR3 region has the DNA TGTGCCAGCAGGGCTCCCAGGGGGGAGCAGTACTTC.

The gene calls are TRBV10-1 and TRBJ2-2, with 9 bases identical to TRBD1. There are 16 residues in the CDR3. The V and J ends lost 4 bases and 0 bases, in that order; junction bases with no gene match: 3. Per the germline V gene, CDR1 is WNHNN and CDR2 is SYGVQD (reference sequence). This chain's CDR3 is CASSGGDRANTGELFF. CDR3 in DNA: TGCGCCAGCAGTGGGGGGGACAGGGCGAACACCGGGGAGCTGTTTTTT.

V usage is TRBV5-4 and J usage is TRBJ2-5; TRBD1 agrees at 7 bases. This CDR3 is built from 14 residues. J lost 6 bases, V lost 0 bases, and 5 bases had no gene match. CDR1 is SGHNT and CDR2 is YYREEE in the germline V gene (reference sequence). This CDR3 reads CASSLAGQEQTQYF. For the CDR3, the DNA is TGTGCCAGCAGCTTGGCAGGACAGGAACAGACCCAGTACTTC. Full variable domain (missing parts from reference TRBV5-4 and TRBJ2-5): ETGVTQSPTHLIKTRGQQVTLRCSSQSGHNTVSWYQQALGQGPQFIFQYYREEENGRGNFPPRFSGLQFPNYSSELNVNALELDDSALYLCASSLAGQEQTQYFGPGTRLLVL.

Only one count was recorded for this clone. The V call is TRBV6-6, the J call TRBJ2-3, with 7 bases fitting TRBD2. The V gene end was trimmed by 0 bases and the J gene end by 2 bases; junction bases not matched to a gene: 2. This CDR3 is 15 amino acids long. CDR1 and CDR2 from the germline V gene are MNHNY and SVGAGI (reference sequence). The CDR3: CASSYSTSPTDTQYF. CDR3 nucleotides: TGTGCCAGCAGTTACTCGACTAGCCCCACAGATACGCAGTATTTT.

V usage is TRBV27 and J usage is TRBJ2-7, with 7 bases identical to TRBD2. CDR1 is MNHEY, CDR2 SMNVEV, per germline (reference sequence). This CDR3 region has 13 residues. V lost 6 bases, J lost 0 bases, and 2 bases stayed unmatched. Here the CDR3 DNA reads TGTGCCAGCAGGGGGACTACCTCCTACGAGCAGTACGTC. Translation gives CASRGTTSYEQYV.

CDR3 sequence (DNA): TGTGCCAGTAGTATAGGGCACAGGACGGTGGGTGGCTACACCTTC. It translates to CASSIGHRTVGGYTF. The rearrangement links TRBV19 to TRBJ1-2; the D gene is possibly TRBD1 (5 bases). Germline V gene data show CDR1 as LNHDA and CDR2 as SQIVND (reference sequence). Trimming pared 1 base from V and 7 bases from J, leaving 16 bases between. The CDR3 length is 15 residues.

The gene calls are TRBV7-2 and TRBJ2-1; 10 nucleotides match TRBD2. The CDR3 is 16 amino acids. Germline CDR1 and CDR2: SGHTA and FQGNSA. J was trimmed by 5 bases and V by 7 bases; bases with no gene match: 11. The CDR3 region has the DNA TGTGCCAGCAACCCCATCCCCGGACTAGCGGACAATGAGCAGTTCTTC. Translation gives CASNPIPGLADNEQFF.

A few counts support this clone. This chain joins TRBV6-5 and TRBJ2-3, with D perhaps matching TRBD1 (6 bases). V lost 2 bases and J lost 1, with 10 bases in between. Per the germline V gene, CDR1 is MNHEY and CDR2 is SVGAGI. The CDR3 consists of 15 residues. The CDR3 loop reads CASSYTRGRTDTQYF. The DNA for the CDR3 is TGTGCCAGCAGTTACACCAGGGGTCGCACAGATACGCAGTATTTT.

The chain links TRBV27 to TRBJ1-4; D perhaps matches TRBD1 (5 bases). The CDR3 is made up of 15 amino acids. Germline loops: CDR1 MNHEY, CDR2 SMNVEV (reference sequence). V lost 1 base, J lost 2 bases, and 8 bases lay in between. CDR3 protein: CASSLWAGTNEKLFF. DNA for the CDR3: TGTGCCAGCAGTTTATGGGCAGGGACTAATGAAAAACTGTTTTTT. Complete variable domain (other parts from reference TRBV27 and TRBJ1-4): EAQVTQNPRYLITVTGKKLTVTCSQNMNHEYMSWYRQDPGLGLRQIYYSMNVEVTDKGDVPEGYKVSRKEKRNFPLILESPSPNQTSLYFCASSLWAGTNEKLFFGSGTQLSVL.

The chain combines TRBV19 with TRBJ1-3; possible D gene TRBD1, 5 bases. The CDR3 is 20 residues long. In germline, CDR1 is LNHDA, CDR2 SQIVND (reference sequence). V lost 6 bases to trimming and J lost 1 base, with 28 bases between them. The CDR3 loop is CASSVFPQTGMTDSGNTIYF. The CDR3 DNA is TGTGCCAGTAGCGTCTTCCCTCAAACGGGAATGACAGATTCTGGAAACACCATATATTTT.

The chain carries TRBV5-4 and TRBJ2-7, with no clear D. This CDR3 has 15 residues. Germline CDR1 and CDR2: SGHNT and YYREEE (reference sequence). V lost 0 bases, J lost 6 bases, and 16 bases lay in between. The CDR3 spells CASSLDGSRIGEQYF. The CDR3 DNA follows: TGTGCCAGCAGCTTGGATGGATCCCGAATCGGCGAGCAGTACTTC.